Only a few counts were recorded for the clone carrying this T cell receptor (beta chain). The sample is drawn from a study of identical twins. V gave up 0 bases and J gave up 5 bases, with 13 bases separating them. Per the germline V gene, CDR1 is MNHEY and CDR2 is SVGAGI. The CDR3 totals 15 residues. MiXCR, run by TCRdb on the 5' RACE reads, gives a single entry per CDR3 protein. In the table there are hundreds of thousands of distinct CDR3 sequences, 7% of which are singletons. This sample also belongs to another study, concerning yellow fever vaccine responses in identical twins.

The chain joins TRBV6-5 to TRBJ1-2, with D possibly matching TRBD1 (6 bases). This clonotype was sampled from a woman younger than 30 in good health. The specimen sequenced was memory (CD45RO+) T cells sorted from blood. CDR3 residues: CASSYSSTGLYGYTF. Written as DNA, the CDR3 is TGTGCCAGCAGTTACTCTTCAACAGGGCTATATGGCTACACCTTC.